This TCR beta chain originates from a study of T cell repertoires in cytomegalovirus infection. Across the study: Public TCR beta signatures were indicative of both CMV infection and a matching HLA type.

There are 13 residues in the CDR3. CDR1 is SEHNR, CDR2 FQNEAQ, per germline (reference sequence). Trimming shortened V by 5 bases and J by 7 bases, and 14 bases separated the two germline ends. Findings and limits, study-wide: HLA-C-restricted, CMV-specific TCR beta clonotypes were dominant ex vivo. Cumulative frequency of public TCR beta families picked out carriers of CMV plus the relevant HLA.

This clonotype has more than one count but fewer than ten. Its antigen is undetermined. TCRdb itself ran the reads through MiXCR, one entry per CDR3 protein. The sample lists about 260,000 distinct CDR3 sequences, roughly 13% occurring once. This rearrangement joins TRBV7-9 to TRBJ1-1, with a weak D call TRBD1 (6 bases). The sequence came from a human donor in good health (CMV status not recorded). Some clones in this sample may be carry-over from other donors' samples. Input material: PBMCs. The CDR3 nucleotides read TGTGCCAGCAGCACTGCCCCCAGGGGTGAAGCTTTCTTT. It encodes CASSTAPRGEAFF.